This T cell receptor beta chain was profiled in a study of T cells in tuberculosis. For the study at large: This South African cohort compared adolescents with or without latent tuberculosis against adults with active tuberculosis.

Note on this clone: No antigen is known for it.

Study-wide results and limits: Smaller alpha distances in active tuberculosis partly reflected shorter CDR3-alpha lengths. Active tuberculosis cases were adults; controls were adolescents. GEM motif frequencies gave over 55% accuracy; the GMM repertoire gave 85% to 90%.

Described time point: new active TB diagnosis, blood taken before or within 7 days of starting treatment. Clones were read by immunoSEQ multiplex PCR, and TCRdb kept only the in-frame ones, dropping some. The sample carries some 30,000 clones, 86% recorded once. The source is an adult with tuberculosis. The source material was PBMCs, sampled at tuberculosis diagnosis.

The CDR3 DNA follows: TGTGCCAGCAGCCTCGGACAGGGGAACACTGAAGCTTTCTTT. Its translation is CASSLGQGNTEAFF. The gene calls are TRBV11-3 and TRBJ1-1; the match to TRBD1 covers 8 bases. V dropped 5 bases and J dropped 1; count of bases not matched to a gene: 3. Germline CDR1 and CDR2: SGHNT and YENEEA. CDR3 length equals 14 residues.